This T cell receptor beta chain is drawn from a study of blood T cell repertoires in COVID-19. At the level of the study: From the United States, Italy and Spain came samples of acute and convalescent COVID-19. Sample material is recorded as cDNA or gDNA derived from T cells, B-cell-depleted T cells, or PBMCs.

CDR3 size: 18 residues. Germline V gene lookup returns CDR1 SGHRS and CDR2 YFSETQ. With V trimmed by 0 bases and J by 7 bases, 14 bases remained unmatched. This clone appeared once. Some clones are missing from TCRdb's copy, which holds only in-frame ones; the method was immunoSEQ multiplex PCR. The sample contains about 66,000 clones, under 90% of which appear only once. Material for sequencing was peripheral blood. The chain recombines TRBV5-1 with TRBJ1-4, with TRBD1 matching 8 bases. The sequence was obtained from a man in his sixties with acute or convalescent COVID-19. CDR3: CASSLGSGGPSGIEKLFF. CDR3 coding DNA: TGCGCCAGCAGCTTGGGATCAGGGGGCCCTTCGGGTATTGAAAAACTGTTTTTT.